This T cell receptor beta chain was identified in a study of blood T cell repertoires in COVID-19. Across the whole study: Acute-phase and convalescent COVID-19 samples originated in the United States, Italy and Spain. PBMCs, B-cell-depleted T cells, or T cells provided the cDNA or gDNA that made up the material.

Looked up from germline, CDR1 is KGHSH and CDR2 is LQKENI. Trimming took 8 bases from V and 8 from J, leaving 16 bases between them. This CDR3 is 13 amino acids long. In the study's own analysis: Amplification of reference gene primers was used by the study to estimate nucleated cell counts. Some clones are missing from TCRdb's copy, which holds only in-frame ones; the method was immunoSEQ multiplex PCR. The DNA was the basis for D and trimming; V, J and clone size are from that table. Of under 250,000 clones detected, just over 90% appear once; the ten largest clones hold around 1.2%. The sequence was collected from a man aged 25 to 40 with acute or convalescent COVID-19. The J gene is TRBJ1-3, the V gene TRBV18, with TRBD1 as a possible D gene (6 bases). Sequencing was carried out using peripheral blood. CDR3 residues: CASARTVGDTIYF. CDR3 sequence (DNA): TGTGCCAGCGCCCGGACAGTGGGGGACACCATATATTTT.